These 7 T cell receptor beta chains share one sample of origin, sequenced in a study of shared clonotypes between healthy human individuals. Clones were sequenced by immunoSEQ multiplex PCR, and TCRdb holds only the in-frame ones, with some missing. The repertoire holds about 650,000 clones, with 95% as singletons. Selected positively for CCR7 and CD45RO-negative, naive CD8 cells excluded terminally differentiated effector memory CD45RA+ cells. Material: naive CD8+ T cells sorted from blood. The receptor set was obtained from a woman aged 30 to 39 in good health.

The chain carries TRBV10-3 and TRBJ2-2; the match to TRBD2 covers 7 bases. Per germline, CDR1 ENHRY and CDR2 SYGVKD. V gave up 11 bases and J gave up 3 bases; unmatched junction bases: 12. The CDR3 has 15 residues. For the CDR3, the DNA is TGTGCCGTCGCCTTCGTGGGAGGGGACACCGGGGAGCTGTTTTTT. It translates to CAVAFVGGDTGELFF.

V usage is TRBV11-2 and J usage is TRBJ2-2; no reliable D call. The V end was cut by 6 bases, the J end by 6 bases, with 5 bases between. Per germline, CDR1 SGHAT and CDR2 FQNNGV. CDR3 length: 11 amino acids. The CDR3: CASRDPGELFF. CDR3 DNA sequence: TGTGCCAGCAGGGACCCCGGGGAGCTGTTTTTT.

The chain uses TRBV28 and TRBJ1-2; 8 positions match TRBD1. V shed 6 bases, J shed 1 base, and the junction held 28 bases outside the gene matches. The CDR3 consists of 22 residues. Germline V gene sequence: CDR1 MDHEN, CDR2 SYDVKM. CDR3 sequence reads: CASRGPVNLSNGAGGVNYGYTF. The CDR3 DNA follows: TGTGCCAGCAGAGGCCCGGTTAATTTGAGTAACGGTGCAGGGGGCGTTAACTATGGCTACACCTTC.

This chain links TRBV6-6 with TRBJ2-7, with D tentatively TRBD1 (5 bases). The CDR3 is made up of 14 amino acids. Trimming cost V 5 bases and J 2 bases, with 13 bases left between them. CDR1 and CDR2 (germline): MNHNY, SVGAGI (reference sequence). CDR3 loop: CASSRPDSTYEQYF. The CDR3 region has the DNA TGTGCCAGCAGTCGACCAGACAGTACCTACGAGCAGTACTTC.

The chain employs TRBV9 and TRBJ2-1; TRBD2 matches 12 bases. Germline loops: CDR1 SGDLS, CDR2 YYNGEE. The CDR3 totals 16 residues. V dropped 4 bases and J dropped 7; count of bases not matched to a gene: 9. The CDR3 DNA is TGTGCCAGCAGCTTGCGACTAGCGGGGGTCATAAATGAGCAGTTCTTC. Its protein product is CASSLRLAGVINEQFF.

The chain is built from TRBV7-2 and TRBJ2-3; TRBD1 matches at 7 bases. Trimming removed 1 base from V and 4 bases from J; junction bases left unmatched: 5. This CDR3 spans 15 amino acids. Germline V gene sequence: CDR1 SGHTA, CDR2 FQGNSA. The CDR3 DNA follows: TGTGCCAGCAGCTTAGTAGGGCAGGGGGCAGATACGCAGTATTTT. This translates into CASSLVGQGADTQYF. The whole variable domain, remainder taken from reference TRBV7-2 and TRBJ2-3, is GAGVSQSPSNKVTEKGKDVELRCDPISGHTALYWYRQSLGQGLEFLIYFQGNSAPDKSGLPSDRFSAERTGGSVSTLTIQRTQQEDSAVYLCASSLVGQGADTQYFGPGTRLTVL.

V and J are TRBV27 and TRBJ2-7, with D perhaps matching TRBD1 or TRBD2 (5 bases each). V lost 0 bases to trimming and J lost 7 bases, with 10 bases between them. From germline, CDR1 is MNHEY and CDR2 SMNVEV (reference sequence). The CDR3 contains 13 residues. CDR3 region: CASSLSGREEQYF. The CDR3 bases are TGTGCCAGCAGTTTATCGGGCAGGGAGGAGCAGTACTTC.